This paragraph covers one TCR beta chain sequence. What it binds is unknown. Time point: week 35, safety follow-up. A 20-mer mutant IDH1 peptide at 300 ug was injected subcutaneously with topical imiquimod. This entry is derived from a study of a mutant IDH1 vaccine in newly diagnosed glioma. As for the study in general: Beforehand, treatment had been radiotherapy, temozolomide, or both; the majority received both.

V was pared by 4 bases and J by 3 bases, with 10 bases between. This CDR3 has 14 residues. Per the germline V gene, CDR1 is MGHDK and CDR2 is SYGVNS. TCRdb's table, derived via immunoSEQ multiplex PCR, lists solely in-frame clones and lacks some. Of about 64,000 clones detected, under 85% appear once; the ten largest clones hold over 4%. This chain connects TRBV25-1 to TRBJ1-5; maybe TRBD1 (5 bases). Sequences were derived from PBMCs, sampled from a glioma patient whose treatment included an IDH1 peptide vaccine. This sequence was found in a middle-aged man with glioma. CDR3 loop: CASSGSGPNQPQHF. The CDR3, as DNA: TGTGCCAGCAGTGGATCAGGGCCCAATCAGCCCCAGCATTTT.